This is a list of T cell receptor beta chains from one sample in a study of beta chain features in type 1 diabetes. Measured with immunoSEQ multiplex PCR; TCRdb has only the in-frame clones, and not every one. The profile covers approximately 470,000 clones, with approximately 30% appearing a single time and around 0.065% taken by the ten largest. What was sequenced was naive CD4+ T cells from blood. The origin of the receptors is a man in his late teens or twenties in good health. Both conserved end residues are part of each CDR3. The D gene is left open where the match is weak. Not all rows give a size; the values are once, few, many and, for expanded clones, a class.

j_call d_call v_call clone_size cdr3_aa cdr3_nt
TRBJ2-3 - TRBV7-2 few CASSLAFRTDTQYF TGTGCCAGCAGCTTAGCGTTCCGGACAGATACGCAGTATTTT
TRBJ2-7 - TRBV25-1 few CASSEGGEQYF TGTGCCAGCAGTGAAGGTGGCGAGCAGTACTTC
TRBJ2-3 TRBD2 TRBV7-2 once CASSKEPTSGTDTQYF TGTGCCAGCAGCAAGGAACCGACTAGCGGCACAGATACGCAGTATTTT
TRBJ1-2 - TRBV5-4 - CASSVDGTYGYTF TGTGCCAGCAGCGTGGACGGAACTTATGGCTACACCTTC
TRBJ1-2 - TRBV29-1 - CSVGGQTPYGYTF TGCAGCGTTGGGGGGCAGACCCCCTATGGCTACACCTTC
TRBJ2-1 TRBD2 TRBV25-1 - CASSELLAAEQFF TGTGCCAGCAGTGAGCTTCTAGCGGCCGAGCAGTTCTTC
TRBJ2-5 - TRBV10-3 - CAISEPQGGQETQYF TGTGCCATCAGTGAGCCGCAGGGGGGCCAAGAGACCCAGTACTTC
TRBJ1-6 TRBD1 TRBV7-9 - CASSSDRVSPLHF TGTGCCAGCAGCTCGGACAGGGTTTCACCCCTCCACTTT
TRBJ2-6 - TRBV9 - CASSSQGAGANVLTF TGTGCCAGCTCTTCACAGGGAGCTGGGGCCAACGTCCTGACTTTC
TRBJ2-3 - TRBV7-9 - CASSHSGSTDTQYF TGTGCCAGCAGCCATAGCGGAAGCACAGATACGCAGTATTTT
TRBJ2-7 TRBD2 TRBV30 few CAALGNSGSYEQYF TGTGCCGCACTAGGAAATAGCGGGTCCTACGAGCAGTACTTC
TRBJ2-1 TRBD1 TRBV12-5 - CASAARTGFSYNEQFF TGTGCTAGTGCCGCCAGGACAGGGTTTTCCTACAATGAGCAGTTCTTC
TRBJ1-1 - TRBV2 few CASTLGRRPFEAFF TGTGCCAGCACCCTGGGGCGGCGCCCCTTTGAAGCTTTCTTT
TRBJ2-1 - TRBV9 - CASSVVGQGAYNEQFF TGTGCCAGCAGCGTAGTGGGGCAAGGCGCCTACAATGAGCAGTTCTTC
TRBJ2-3 - TRBV28 few CASSLDGTTDTQYF TGTGCCAGCAGTCTGGACGGAACCACAGATACGCAGTATTTT
TRBJ2-7 - TRBV18 - CASSRSGQTYEQYF TGTGCCAGCTCACGGTCAGGACAGACCTACGAGCAGTACTTC
TRBJ2-5 - TRBV5-1 - CASSTGQHQETQYF TGCGCCAGCAGCACTGGACAGCACCAAGAGACCCAGTACTTC
TRBJ2-7 TRBD2 TRBV25-1 few CASSESRGGSSYEQYF TGTGCCAGCAGTGAATCACGCGGGGGGAGCTCCTACGAGCAGTACTTC
TRBJ1-3 - TRBV29-1 - CSVEQDLGIDSSGNTIYF TGCAGCGTTGAACAAGACTTGGGAATCGACAGCTCTGGAAACACCATATATTTT